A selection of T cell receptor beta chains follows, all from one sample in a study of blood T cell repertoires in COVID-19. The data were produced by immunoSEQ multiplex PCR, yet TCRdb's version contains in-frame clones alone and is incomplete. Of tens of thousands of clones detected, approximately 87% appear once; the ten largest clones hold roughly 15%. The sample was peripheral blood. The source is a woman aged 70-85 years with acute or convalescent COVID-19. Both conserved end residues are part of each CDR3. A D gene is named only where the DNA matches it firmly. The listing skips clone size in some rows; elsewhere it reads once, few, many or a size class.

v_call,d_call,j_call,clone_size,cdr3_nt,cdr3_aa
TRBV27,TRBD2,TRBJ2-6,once,TGTGCCAGCAGTTTATCCCCCTCGGGACTAGCGGGAAGCTCTGGGGCCAACGTCCTGACTTTC,CASSLSPSGLAGSSGANVLTF
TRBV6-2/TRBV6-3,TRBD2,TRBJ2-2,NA,TGTGCCAGCAGTTTCGGACTAGCGGGAGGAAGGACCGGGGAGCTGTTTTTT,CASSFGLAGGRTGELFF
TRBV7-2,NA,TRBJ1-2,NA,TGTGCCAGCAGCTTAGGGAGCGGGGGCTATGGCTACACCTTC,CASSLGSGGYGYTF
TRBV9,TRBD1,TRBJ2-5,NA,TGTGCCAGCAGCCGGGACAGCATACAAGAGACCCAGTACTTC,CASSRDSIQETQYF
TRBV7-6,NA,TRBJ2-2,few,TGTGCCAGCAGCTCACGTTTTTCGGGTTGGACCGGGGAGCTGTTTTTT,CASSSRFSGWTGELFF
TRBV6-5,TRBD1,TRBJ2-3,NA,TGTGCCAGCAGTCCGGGACAGACGGGCACAGATACGCAGTATTTT,CASSPGQTGTDTQYF
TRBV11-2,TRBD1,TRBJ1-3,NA,TGTGCCAGCAGCTTAGGACAGGGCGGAAGAAACACCATATATTTT,CASSLGQGGRNTIYF
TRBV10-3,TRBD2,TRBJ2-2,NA,TGTGCCATCAGTGTCACTAGCGGGAGGGCCGGCGGGGAGCTGTTTTTT,CAISVTSGRAGGELFF
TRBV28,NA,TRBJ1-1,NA,TGTGCCAGCAGTTTAGAAGACAGGCCTGAAGCTTTCTTT,CASSLEDRPEAFF
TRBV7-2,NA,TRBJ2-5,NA,TGTGCCAGCAGCTGGACAGGAGGGGAGACCCAGTACTTC,CASSWTGGETQYF
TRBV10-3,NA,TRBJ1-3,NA,TGTGCCATCAGTGCGCAGGGGCCCACACTCTCTGGAAACACCATATATTTT,CAISAQGPTLSGNTIYF
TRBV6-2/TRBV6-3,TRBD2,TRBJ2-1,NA,TGTGCCAGCAGTTACGGACTAGCGGGGTTCTACAATGAGCAGTTCTTC,CASSYGLAGFYNEQFF
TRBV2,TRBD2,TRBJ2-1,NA,TGTGCCAGCAGTCAAGAAAAAAAACCACTAGCGGGAGGGACCGCCAATGAGCAGTTCTTC,CASSQEKKPLAGGTANEQFF
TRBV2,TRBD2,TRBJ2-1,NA,TGTGCCAGCAGTCTAAGCGGGGGGGCCTATGGTGAGCAGTTCTTC,CASSLSGGAYGEQFF
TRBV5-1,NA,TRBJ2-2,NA,TGCGCCAGCAGCGAGGCCGGGGAGCTGTTTTTT,CASSEAGELFF
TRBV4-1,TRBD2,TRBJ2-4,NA,TGCGCCAGCAGCCAAGGACTAGCGGGGGGGCCCGAAAACATTCAGTACTTC,CASSQGLAGGPENIQYF
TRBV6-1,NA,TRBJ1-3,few,TGTGCCAGCAGTGAGGAGGGAATGGCTGGAAACACCATATATTTT,CASSEEGMAGNTIYF
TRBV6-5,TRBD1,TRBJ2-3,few,TGTGCCAGCAGGATTCGGGACAGGGGAGATACGCAGTATTTT,CASRIRDRGDTQYF
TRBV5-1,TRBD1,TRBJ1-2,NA,TGCGCCAGCAGAGGACCGGGACAGGGGGCGCGTGGCTACACCTTC,CASRGPGQGARGYTF
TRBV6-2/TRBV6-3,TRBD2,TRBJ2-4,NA,TGTGCCAGCAGTTTCTCCGGGACTACCCAAGCCAAAAACATTCAGTACTTC,CASSFSGTTQAKNIQYF
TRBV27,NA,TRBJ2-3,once,TGTGCCAGCAGCCGCCCCCGTACGGGAGCGGCAGATACGCAGTATTTT,CASSRPRTGAADTQYF
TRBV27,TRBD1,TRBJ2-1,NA,TGTGCCAGCCAACGGGACAGGAACAATGAGCAGTTCTTC,CASQRDRNNEQFF
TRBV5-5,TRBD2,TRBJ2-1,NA,TGTGCCAGCAGCTATGTATTAGCGGGAGGACATGAGCAGTTCTTC,CASSYVLAGGHEQFF
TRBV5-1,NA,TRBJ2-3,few,TGCGCCAGCAGCGCGGGACTCACCACAGATACGCAGTATTTT,CASSAGLTTDTQYF
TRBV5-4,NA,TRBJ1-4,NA,TGTGCCAGCAGCTTGGCGGGAAATGAAAAACTGTTTTTT,CASSLAGNEKLFF
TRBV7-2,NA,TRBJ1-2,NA,TGTGCCAGCAGCTTAGCGGGCGACAGTCTCTATGGCTACACCTTC,CASSLAGDSLYGYTF
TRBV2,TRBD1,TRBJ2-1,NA,TGTGCCAGCAGTGGGGGACAGGTGGTCAATGAGCAGTTCTTC,CASSGGQVVNEQFF
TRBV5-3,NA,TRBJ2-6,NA,TGTGCCAGAAGCCGAAGGGGATTCTCGGCCAACGTCCTGACTTTC,CARSRRGFSANVLTF
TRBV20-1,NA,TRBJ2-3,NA,TGCAGTGCTAGTTCCGGGGCTAGCGTGCTAGATACGCAGTATTTT,CSASSGASVLDTQYF
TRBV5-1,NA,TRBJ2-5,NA,TGCGCCAGCAGCTTGGCCGTCAACATGGACCAAGAGACCCAGTACTTC,CASSLAVNMDQETQYF
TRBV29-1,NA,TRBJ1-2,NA,TGCAGCGTTGAGGAACAGGGAAACTATGGCTACACCTTC,CSVEEQGNYGYTF
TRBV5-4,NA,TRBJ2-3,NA,TGTGCCAGCAGCTTGTATTCCCCGCCGGCAGATACGCAGTATTTT,CASSLYSPPADTQYF
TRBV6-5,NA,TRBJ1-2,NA,TGTGCCAGCAGACTTACGGGGGGAGTACAAGATGGCTACACCTTC,CASRLTGGVQDGYTF
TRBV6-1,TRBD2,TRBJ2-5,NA,TGTGCCAGCAGTGATGGACTAGCGGGACGGAGGGCCCAGTACTTC,CASSDGLAGRRAQYF
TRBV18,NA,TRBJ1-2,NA,TGTGCCAGCTCACTCCAGGAACGGGAAGGCTACACCTTC,CASSLQEREGYTF
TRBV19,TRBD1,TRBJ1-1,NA,TGTGCCAGTAGTAGAAATTTCAGGGGGCTTGATGAAGCTTTCTTT,CASSRNFRGLDEAFF
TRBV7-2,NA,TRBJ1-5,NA,TGTGCCAGCAGCTCGATCGGAGGTGGTCAGCCCCAGCATTTT,CASSSIGGGQPQHF
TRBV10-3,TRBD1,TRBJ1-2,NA,TGTGCCATCAGTGAGTCGAAAGGGGGCGCCGATGGCTACACCTTC,CAISESKGGADGYTF
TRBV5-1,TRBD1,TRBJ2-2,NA,TGCGCCAGCAGCTGGACAGGGGGCGCCGACACCGGGGAGCTGTTTTTT,CASSWTGGADTGELFF
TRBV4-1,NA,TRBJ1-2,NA,TGCGCCAGCAGCCGGGGGTGGAGGGGAACATATGGCTACACCTTC,CASSRGWRGTYGYTF
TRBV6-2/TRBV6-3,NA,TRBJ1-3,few,TGTGCCAGCAGCGGGACTCTCGGACCGAGCTCTGGAAACACCATATATTTT,CASSGTLGPSSGNTIYF